The clone carrying this TCR beta chain has at least ten counts. Its antigen is undetermined. A second PCR, run for about 6 to 11 cycles, used a sample-barcoded 5' primer plus a J-beta primer mix. TCRdb passed the 5' RACE reads through MiXCR, listing each CDR3 protein once. The sample lists hundreds of thousands of distinct CDR3 sequences, around a quarter occurring once. This specimen comes from a study of blood T cells in healthy people across ages. Study context: Template-switching capture recovered about one barcoded beta molecule per two T cells.

This CDR3 has 16 amino acids. Germline V gives CDR1 SGHRS, CDR2 YFSETQ. J lost 7 bases, V lost 0 bases, and 8 bases had no gene match. Study outcomes and limitations: Naive T cell percentage by flow cytometry tracked strongly with beta diversity.

This sample also appeared in a second study, on T cells of mothers and their children. As reported in that work: Barcodes and 2-4 random nucleotides were added by M1S in the second PCR. With unrelated pairs as the comparison, related mother-child pairs had a slightly higher overlap that was not significant.

V gene TRBV5-1 combines with J gene TRBJ2-1, with 9 bases aligning to TRBD1. The clonotype comes from a boy aged 2 to 9 in good health. The sequenced sample consisted of blood. The CDR3 loop is CASSLAPGTGLNEQFF. In DNA, the CDR3 is TGCGCCAGCAGCTTGGCCCCAGGGACAGGGCTGAATGAGCAGTTCTTC. The full variable domain, rest sourced from reference TRBV5-1 and TRBJ2-1, is KAGVTQTPRYLIKTRGQQVTLSCSPISGHRSVSWYQQTPGQGLQFLFEYFSETQRNKGNFPGRFSGRQFSNSRSEMNVSTLELGDSALYLCASSLAPGTGLNEQFFGPGTRLTVL.